Here is one TCR beta chain with its context. The antigen this receptor binds is unknown. The input lacks base qualities; no much larger clone sits a single base away. Inclusive of the bounding cysteine and phenylalanine, the CDR3 is 15 residues long. Only CDR3 DNA is held: 45 bases, read in frame from base 1. V is shortened by 4 bases, J by 3 bases, and the region joining them spans 16 bases. In the germline V gene, CDR1 corresponds to SGHVS and CDR2 to FNYEAQ. This specimen comes from a study of a mutant IDH1 vaccine in newly diagnosed glioma (dated by TCRdb to about 2021). Notes on the research overall: Vaccination began 4-6 weeks after radiotherapy alone, or alongside temozolomide cycles in the chemotherapy-containing groups. Longitudinal TCRB deep sequencing was done for 25 to 30 treated patients, wherever samples were available for exploratory analyses. Before enrollment, most patients had been given radiochemotherapy with temozolomide as standard therapy, while the rest had received either radiotherapy alone or temozolomide alone. The week-35 safety follow-up took place at visit V12, and the week-47 end of study took place at visit V13. Peripheral blood samples were drawn at six visits, namely V03 (baseline), V05, V07, V10, V12 and V13. Of the roughly 30 treated patients, about 60% were male and approximately 38% were female, and the mean age was approximately 40 years. The paper as a whole reports these results and caveats: Vaccine-induced immune responses across multiple MHC alleles were detected in 90% to 95% of patients. The authors stated that sample limitations prevented analyses of patient blood samples from being reproduced. PBMC samples for TCRB deep sequencing were selected based on availability. Pseudoprogression appeared unrelated to alterations in the top peripheral T cell clonotypes detected by TCRB sequencing.

Libraries came from the immunoSEQ multiplex PCR assay. Following the manufacturer's protocol, the hsTCRB Kit was used to amplify rearranged TCR beta chain sequences. TCRB libraries were sequenced on an Illumina MiSeq. Per the original workflow: The kit vendor's proprietary platform handled demultiplexing, trimming and gene mapping. This immuneACCESS table, as held by TCRdb, lists in-frame sequences with V and J called but not all clones. Of the missing ones, under half trace to an unresolved V gene in checked studies; the others have no known cause. The V and J calls and clone size are taken from that table; D and trimming were inferred from the DNA. A total of under 40,000 clones appear in this sample, roughly four fifths of them only once. Jointly, the top ten make up 15% of the sample. The time point tag for this specimen amounts to: week 35, safety follow-up. A 20-mer mutant IDH1 peptide at 300 micrograms in Montanide made up each vaccine dose, which was injected subcutaneously together with topical imiquimod. Patients received eight vaccinations in weeks 1, 3, 5, 7, 11, 15, 19 and 23, corresponding to visits V03 through V10. The donors had newly diagnosed IDH1-mutant astrocytomas of WHO grade 3 or 4 that showed loss of nuclear ATRX. The samples were drawn from NOA16, a multicentre, single-arm, open-label phase I trial in Germany that tested a mutant IDH1 peptide vaccine in humans for the first time. Genomic DNA for TCRB sequencing was extracted from EDTA blood using the DNeasy Blood and Tissue Kit.

This receptor was identified in a man under 40 with glioma. Sequenced here: PBMCs, sampled from a glioma patient whose treatment included an IDH1 peptide vaccine. The chain is encoded by TRBV7-6 joined to TRBJ2-7; the D segment might be TRBD1 or TRBD2, since each matches 6 bases. The CDR3 here reads CASSSAQGGGYEQYF. The DNA sequence is as follows: TGTGCCAGCAGCTCCGCACAGGGAGGCGGCTACGAGCAGTACTTC.